This TCR beta chain was sequenced during a study of T cells after yellow fever vaccination. General study findings and limits: By day 5 rather than day 15, the secondary response had peaked, though it was weaker. Once the booster was given, most primary-vaccination clones reappeared, at around 96% for CD4 and roughly 86% for CD8. In FACS-sorted repertoires, abundant clonotypes from the bulk population could appear as contaminants.

For TCR, cDNA came from 5'RACE template switching, which added a universal primer site and UMIs. MiXCR, applied by TCRdb to the 5' RACE reads, yields one record per CDR3 protein. The repertoire holds 25,000 to 30,000 distinct CDR3 sequences, with roughly 6.1% as singletons. In its sample, this clonotype was seen many times. Between the trimmed V and J ends, which lost 1 base and 3 bases, there was a span of 7 bases. The CDR3 covers 14 residues. Per germline, CDR1 SGHTA and CDR2 FQGNSA. This receptor was taken from a man under 40 who received the YFV17D yellow fever vaccine. The sequencing used PBMCs, either bulk or a sorted T-cell subset (CD4+, CD8+, memory, or dextramer-sorted; not recorded which), collected on the day of the yellow fever booster vaccination. The chain carries TRBV7-2 and TRBJ1-5; D remains unclear. CDR3 coding DNA: TGTGCCAGCAGCTTAGTGCAGCACAATCAGCCCCAGCATTTT. It is translated as CASSLVQHNQPQHF.